This note documents a single T cell receptor beta chain sequence. The data derive from a study of control samples from healthy donors and cancer patients. Deletions cut 0 bases from V and 1 base from J, with 6 bases between. The CDR3 is made up of 14 amino acids. Germline V lookup: CDR1 KGHSH, CDR2 LQKENI. Data came from immunoSEQ multiplex PCR; TCRdb stores just in-frame clones and leaves some out. The sample lists about 48,000 clones, about 94% occurring once. This TCR came from a woman aged 50 to 60 with head and neck cancer. The specimen sequenced was PBMCs. The chain employs TRBV18 and TRBJ1-1; D gene ambiguous. The CDR3 DNA reads as TGTGCCAGCTCACCACCCAGACAGAACACTGAAGCTTTCTTT. It yields the protein CASSPPRQNTEAFF.